This TCR beta chain was recorded in a study of shared clonotypes between healthy human individuals. On this clone itself: Its antigen is unknown.

Trimming stripped 5 bases from V and 5 bases from J, with 4 bases between. CDR3 length: 11 amino acids. From germline, CDR1 is SGHTA and CDR2 FQGNSA. Overall study findings and caveats: Clonotypes that were shared across a few donors made up about 5.1% of naive CD4 clonotypes. Non-shared clonotypes were found to have lower generation probabilities than the clonotypes that were shared by all four of the sorted-subset donors.

Replicate PCRs run on sorted subsets employed approximately 0.2 ug DNA, 30,000 to 35,000 T cell genomes. Assay: immunoSEQ multiplex PCR; the TCRdb copy retains only in-frame clones and omits some. In the table there are under 1,100,000 clones, under 80% of which are singletons. The study drew all its donors from Caucasian adults living in Nashville, Tennessee. Sample: memory CD4+ T cells sorted from blood. Stated subset: CD45RA-negative fraction. The V gene is TRBV7-2, the J gene TRBJ2-1; D remains ambiguous. The clonotype comes from a man aged 18 to 29 in good health. CDR3 sequence reads: CASSNHNEQFF. The DNA for the CDR3 is TGTGCCAGCAGCAACCACAATGAGCAGTTCTTC.